The following is a TCR beta chain sequence with its context. Its antigen is unidentified. These data come from a study of OX40 agonist ivuxolimab in advanced cancers. Study-wide findings and caveats: Partial responders at 0.1-3.0 mg/kg had among the lowest clonal expansion. CD8+ T cells (on average) carried more expanded clones than CD4+ T cells. At 0.1 to 3.0 mg/kg and by week 6, clonal expansion occurred in CD4+ and CD8+ blood T cells.

Assay used: immunoSEQ multiplex PCR; TCRdb lists only in-frame clones, some missing. This table has around 60,000 clones, 84% appearing once. The sample was CD4+ or CD8+ T cells sorted from blood, taken in a trial of the OX40 agonist ivuxolimab. The TCR comes from an adult with an advanced solid tumor such as melanoma, head and neck, liver or kidney cancer.

The CDR3 region is CASSAEGHANTGELFF. CDR3 nucleotides: TGTGCCAGCAGCGCAGAGGGACACGCGAACACCGGGGAGCTGTTTTTT. The V gene is TRBV9, the J gene TRBJ2-2, with D perhaps TRBD1 (6 bases). Germline V gives CDR1 SGDLS, CDR2 YYNGEE. Trimming took off 3 bases at V and 0 bases at J, with 12 bases between the two ends. The CDR3 consists of 16 residues.